This entry features one TCR beta chain sequence. This clonotype was detected ten times or more. Its antigen is currently not known. Qualities for individual bases were not recorded, and no much larger clone is one base off. In the ophthalmopathy patients, disease was moderately to severely active, with a Clinical Activity Score of 3 or more, a NOSPECS grade of 4 or more, and a duration of less than 3 months. Patients with uncontrolled infections, other autoimmune diseases, pregnancy or lactation were excluded. Diagnoses were based on clinical symptoms, serum thyroxine and TRAb, thyroid ultrasound and orbital computed tomography. PBMCs were isolated from approximately 10 ml of fresh peripheral blood by Ficoll-Paque density gradient centrifugation. Total RNA was extracted with Trizol reagent, and quality was checked on an Agilent 2100 Bioanalyzer. Including the terminal cysteine and phenylalanine, the CDR3 comprises 11 residues. The read is trimmed to its CDR3 DNA, 33 bases read in frame from base 1. V is shortened by 4 bases, J by 7 bases, and the region joining them spans 2 bases. The germline V gene (reference sequence) provides CDR1 LNHDA and CDR2 SQIVND.

The source of the sample is a study of T cells in Graves' hyperthyroidism and ophthalmopathy (dated by TCRdb to about 2019). General notes on the study: Peripheral blood samples were taken at initial diagnosis, before any treatment was given. A discovery cohort of about 95 patients, about 40 with Graves' ophthalmopathy and 55 to 60 with stable Graves' hyperthyroidism, was used to find distinguishing TCR V-J signatures. Prospective prediction of ophthalmopathy was tested in an independent validation cohort consisting of roughly 19 hyperthyroidism patients and 15 to 17 patients who later progressed to ophthalmopathy. The 100 or so discovery patients were randomly split 7:3 into training and test sets. In more than 5 Graves' hyperthyroidism patients, the study also compared T-cell repertoires from thyroid tissue with T-cell repertoires from blood. Once sampling was done, hyperthyroidism patients were given methimazole at a starting dose of 30 mg daily, whereas ophthalmopathy patients were given high-dose intravenous methylprednisolone. The paper describes TCR Vbeta CDR3 sequencing of 140 or so peripheral blood samples, made up of under 50 ophthalmopathy patients, some 76 hyperthyroidism patients and 17 progressor patients. What the work shows at the level of the full study, not this receptor alone: No statistical method was used to set the sample size in advance, and investigators knew the group allocation. In validation, the model predicted progression to ophthalmopathy with 60% to 71% sensitivity and approximately 78% specificity, a median of approximately 6.5 months before onset. A model built on a 13 V-J signature distinguished ophthalmopathy from stable hyperthyroidism, reaching 85% to 90% sensitivity and approximately 83% specificity in cross-validation and 80%/75% in testing. Blood samples also contained most of the expanded thyroid clonotypes (frequency above 0.001), which suggests that blood repertoires may reflect thyroid immune responses.

TCR beta CDR3 regions were amplified from RNA transcripts. The first round of RT-PCR for the TCR CDR3 was performed with the HTBI primer set and the Qiagen OneStep RT-PCR kit. Libraries were constructed in a second round of multiplex PCR, after which size selection and purification were performed. The libraries were sequenced on an Illumina HiSeq2000 using paired-end 100 bp reads. The published analysis was carried out like this. Raw data were processed with SOAPnuke, discarding reads with adapters, uncalled bases, mean Phred below 15, or no exact constant-primer or identifier match. COPE v1.2.5 was used to merge the high-quality paired reads, and each unique nucleotide sequence was defined as a clonotype. Clonotypes were aligned to IMGT TRBV, TRBD and TRBJ reference segments using MiTCR v1.1. Only V-J combinations with frequency above 0.0001, covering roughly 99% of repertoires, were analysed. The TCS score was defined as F50 (clonal expansion) divided by E x V (chaos), with BLOSUM62-based TCRdist calculated between CDR3 peptides within each V-J. Welch's t-statistics and random forest reduced fewer than 600 V-J features to about 12, which were used in a naive Bayes classifier (R e1071). The Morisita-Horn index was used to measure how similar the thyroid and blood repertoires were. TCRdb itself trimmed the public reads at Q25 with fastp, ran MiXCR and retained productive beta chains. Rows are unified per CDR3 protein, each entry keeping the most common DNA and genes. The V and J calls were not made by the authors but by TCRdb's processing. The sample has fewer than 750,000 distinct CDR3 sequences on record, roughly 14% of them singletons. The ten largest clonotypes hold roughly 4.3% of the sample.

This TCR came from a woman in her forties with Graves' ophthalmopathy. This receptor chain uses TRBV19 and TRBJ1-6; the D gene identity is not certain. The sequenced sample consisted of blood. The nucleotides are TGTGCCAGTAGTAACAATTCACCCCTCCACTTT. Its protein is CASSNNSPLHF. When the CDR3 is completed using the reference TRBV19 and TRBJ1-6 genes on either side, the full variable domain is DGGITQSPKYLFRKEGQNVTLSCEQNLNHDAMYWYRQDPGQGLRLIYYSQIVNDFQKGDIAEGYSVSREKKESFPLTVTSAQKNPTAFYLCASSNNSPLHFGNGTRLTVT.